What follows are 24 T cell receptor beta chains derived from one specimen sequenced in a study of post-analysis software for immune sequencing data. Notes on the study in general: Controls had lower frequencies than patients of about five TRBV segments, which included TRBV5-6, TRBV5-1 and TRBV20-1.

The library was made from cDNA and included unique molecular identifiers. TCRdb reanalysed the PCR reads using MiXCR and keeps one entry per CDR3 protein. Counted here are roughly 410,000 distinct CDR3 sequences, around 37% occurring once; the ten biggest clones make up around 15%. Their antigens are not known. Source material: blood. The receptors were sampled from a girl between 5 and 17 years old with multiple sclerosis.

Note on this clonotype: Germline is not matched at one junction end, which may reflect a read error. The gene calls are TRBV12-3 or TRBV12-4 and TRBJ2-3; 7 positions agree with TRBD1. The CDR3 sequence is 16 residues long. CDR3 DNA: TGTGCCAGCAGTTTAACCAAGGACAGGCTAGGAGATGCGCAATATTTT. This gives the protein CASSLTKDRLGDAQYF.

This clonotype was detected only a few times. V usage is TRBV12-3 or TRBV12-4 and J usage is TRBJ2-1; maybe TRBD2 (6 bases). This CDR3 region has 12 residues. Trimming cost V 8 bases and J 6 bases, with 11 bases left between them. The CDR3 nucleotides are TGTGCCAGCGTTCAGGGAGGCAATGAGCAGTTCTTC. Protein sequence: CASVQGGNEQFF.

This clonotype came up a few times. The rearrangement uses TRBV7-8 and TRBJ1-1; the match to TRBD1 covers 8 bases. The ends lost 8 bases at V and 2 bases at J; junction bases unmatched: 4. Germline V CDR1 and CDR2: SGHVS, FQNEAQ. The CDR3 is 13 residues long. CDR3 DNA sequence: TGTGCCAGCGGGACAGGTTTAAACACTGAAGCTTTCTTT. This sequence encodes CASGTGLNTEAFF.

Turning to this clonotype: An end of the junction does not agree with germline; a read error may underlie this. V is TRBV5-1 and J is TRBJ1-4, with 7 nucleotides matching TRBD1. Germline V gene sequence: CDR1 SGHRS, CDR2 YFSETQ. The CDR3 runs to 15 residues. The CDR3 DNA sequence: TGCACCAGCAGCTGGACCGGGACAGTTGAAGAAAAACTGTTTTTT. Its translation is CTSSWTGTVEEKLFF.

This chain connects TRBV10-3 to TRBJ2-3, with 10 bases fitting TRBD2. This CDR3 region has 15 residues. Germline V gives CDR1 ENHRY, CDR2 SYGVKD. V was pared by 9 bases and J by 1 base, with 7 bases of the junction left unmatched. CDR3 bases: TGTGCCATAGGACTCGGACTAGCGGGCACAGATACGCAGTATTTT. Translated: CAIGLGLAGTDTQYF.

This chain links TRBV7-2 with TRBJ2-7; D ambiguous. The CDR3 has 13 amino acids. From germline, CDR1 is SGHTA and CDR2 FQGNSA. The V end lost 1 base, the J end lost 5 bases, and 9 bases lay between the germline ends. DNA for the CDR3: TGTGCCAGCAGCTTAGGGTTCAGCGACGAGCAGTACTTC. It is translated as CASSLGFSDEQYF.

This clonotype was seen just once. This chain connects TRBV5-1 to TRBJ1-1; weak D call: TRBD1 (5 bases). The germline V and J ends were trimmed by 3 bases and 4 bases, with 10 bases remaining between them. This CDR3 spans 13 amino acids. The V gene's germline CDR1 is SGHRS and CDR2 YFSETQ. CDR3 in DNA: TGCGCCAGCAGCTCGGGACTTTCCACTGAAGCTTTCTTT. Translating gives CASSSGLSTEAFF.

Only a few counts were recorded for this clonotype. This sequence joins TRBV3-1 and TRBJ1-5, with a weak D call TRBD1 (5 bases). The length of the CDR3 is 15 residues. Germline lookup yields CDR1 LGHDT and CDR2 YNNKEL (reference sequence). V dropped 0 bases and J dropped 7 bases, with 13 bases sitting between them. The CDR3 DNA follows: TGTGCCAGCAGCCAAGATCATCAGGGACTCCAGCCCCAGCATTTT. Translation gives CASSQDHQGLQPQHF.

In this sample, this clonotype turned up a few times. V and J are TRBV12-3 or TRBV12-4 and TRBJ2-3, with D perhaps matching TRBD1 (5 bases). V shed 3 bases and J shed 4 bases, with 11 bases lying between them. The CDR3 covers 14 residues. In nucleotides, the CDR3 is TGTGCCAGCAGTTTCGTTATAGGGGCAGATACGCAGTATTTT. This translates into CASSFVIGADTQYF.

This clonotype has just a few counts. This chain connects TRBV10-3 to TRBJ2-3; 9 bases are a match to TRBD2. CDR1 is ENHRY, CDR2 SYGVKD, per germline. The trim removed 2 bases at V and 0 bases at J, leaving 9 bases unmatched. This CDR3 is 18 amino acids long. The CDR3 region is CAISEGAGGPRSTDTQYF. For the CDR3, the DNA is TGTGCCATCAGTGAGGGGGCGGGGGGGCCGAGGAGCACAGATACGCAGTATTTT.

This clonotype occurred a few times. The J gene is TRBJ1-2, the V gene TRBV9; a possible D gene is TRBD1 (5 bases). With 2 bases removed from V and 8 bases from J, the gap between germline ends came to 19 bases. Germline V gene lookup returns CDR1 SGDLS and CDR2 YYNGEE. The CDR3 spans 15 residues. The CDR3 reads CASSVTRDPSSGYTF. The CDR3, as DNA: TGTGCCAGCAGCGTGACAAGGGACCCGAGTAGCGGCTACACCTTC.

V and J are TRBV29-1 and TRBJ2-3, with D unclear. Germline V gene lookup returns CDR1 SQVTM and CDR2 ANQGSEA. V lost 6 bases, J lost 6 bases, and 19 bases lay in between. The CDR3 totals 14 residues. The chain's CDR3 is CSVNEAEFRDTQYF. The CDR3 DNA follows: TGCAGCGTCAACGAGGCGGAGTTCAGGGATACGCAGTATTTT.

This chain connects TRBV7-2 to TRBJ1-4, with unresolved D. Judging by the DNA end, TRBJ2-2 fits better; the J call may be wrong. CDR3 length: 12 residues. Germline-derived CDR1 and CDR2 are SGHTA and FQGNSA. DNA for the CDR3: TGTGCCAGCAGCTTAGCGACCCGGGAGCTGTTTTTT. Its protein is CASSLATRELFF.

This clonotype was observed a few times. The CDR3 spells CSATGTGGAKNEQYF. CDR3 in DNA: TGCAGTGCTACCGGGACAGGGGGCGCAAAGAACGAGCAGTACTTC. The chain uses TRBV20-1 and TRBJ2-4, with 12 bases lining up with TRBD1. The J call is in doubt because the DNA end fits TRBJ2-7 better. The CDR3 sequence is 15 residues long. Germline values: CDR1 DFQATT, CDR2 SNEGSKA (reference sequence).

The gene calls are TRBV12-3 or TRBV12-4 and TRBJ2-5; D is unclear. V lost 2 bases and J 1 base, leaving 8 bases between the germline ends. The CDR3 runs 14 residues. CDR3 DNA: TGTGCCAGCAGTTTACGGACGGTCCAAGAGACCCAGTACTTC. Its protein is CASSLRTVQETQYF.

This clonotype was detected only once. V and J are TRBV20-1 and TRBJ2-7; 14 bases agree with TRBD2. After removal of 6 bases from V and 3 bases from J, the junction contained 10 bases not matched to a gene. The germline V gene has CDR1 DFQATT and CDR2 SNEGSKA (reference sequence). The CDR3 totals 16 residues. This CDR3 is CSAKGLAGAPDYEQYF. The CDR3 bases are TGCAGTGCCAAGGGACTAGCGGGGGCCCCTGACTACGAGCAGTACTTC.

This clonotype was detected only a few times. The V call is TRBV27, the J call TRBJ2-1; 10 positions match TRBD2. J was trimmed by 0 bases and V by 6 bases; bases with no gene match: 2. This CDR3 has 15 residues. Looked up from germline, CDR1 is MNHEY and CDR2 is SMNVEV (reference sequence). Here the CDR3 reads CASSASGSSYNEQFF. CDR3 coding DNA: TGTGCCAGCAGCGCTAGCGGGAGCTCCTACAATGAGCAGTTCTTC.

As regards this clonotype: At one end, the junction sequence differs from germline, possibly due to a read error. The V call is TRBV15, the J call TRBJ2-3; TRBD2 might be the D (6 bases). This CDR3 comprises 15 residues. Germline CDR1 and CDR2: LNHNV and YYDKDF (reference sequence). This chain's CDR3 is CATGRLGDSTDTQYF. The CDR3 DNA reads as TGTGCCACCGGCAGGCTGGGGGACTCCACAGATACGCAGTATTTT.

V usage is TRBV12-3 or TRBV12-4 and J usage is TRBJ1-1, with D possibly being TRBD1 (5 bases). V was trimmed by 3 bases and J by 4 bases, leaving 12 bases between them. The CDR3 is 14 amino acids. CDR3 bases: TGTGCCAGCAGTTTTCGGAGGGGTGTCACTGAAGCTTTCTTT. Protein: CASSFRRGVTEAFF.

The chain recombines TRBV5-1 with TRBJ2-7; TRBD2 might be the D (7 bases). V shed 1 base and J shed 3 bases, with 14 bases lying between them. This CDR3 is built from 15 residues. Per the germline V gene, CDR1 is SGHRS and CDR2 is YFSETQ. Written as DNA, the CDR3 is TGCGCCAGCAGCTTGTCGTCGGGGGGCGGCTACGAGCAGTACTTC. Translated, it gives CASSLSSGGGYEQYF.

The rearrangement uses TRBV20-1 and TRBJ1-5; D gene unclear. Between the trimmed V and J ends, which lost 0 bases and 4 bases, there was a span of 16 bases. CDR1 and CDR2 from the germline V gene are DFQATT and SNEGSKA (reference sequence). This CDR3 contains 16 residues. CDR3 sequence reads: CSARDGRTGGNQPQHF. In nucleotides, the CDR3 is TGCAGTGCTAGAGATGGGCGGACCGGAGGAAATCAGCCCCAGCATTTT.

This chain joins TRBV11-2 and TRBJ1-2; 8 bases fit TRBD1. There are 14 residues in the CDR3. Germline V gene sequence: CDR1 SGHAT, CDR2 FQNNGV. Trimming at V came to 6 bases and at J to 3 bases, leaving 6 bases not matched to a gene. In DNA, the CDR3 is TGTGCCAGCAGGAGGACAGGGAGGGACTATGGCTACACCTTC. Amino acid sequence: CASRRTGRDYGYTF.

This clonotype was seen a few times. The chain joins TRBV11-2 to TRBJ1-2; no reliable D call. This CDR3 comprises 15 residues. V shed 5 bases and J shed 7 bases, with 20 bases lying between them. The V gene's germline CDR1 is SGHAT and CDR2 FQNNGV. CDR3 protein: CASSPSPRVGLGYTF. The CDR3 coding sequence is TGTGCCAGCAGCCCAAGCCCCCGGGTTGGGCTTGGCTACACCTTC.

This chain connects TRBV12-3 or TRBV12-4 to TRBJ1-5; tentative D call: TRBD1 (5 bases). This CDR3 has 14 residues. Trimming removed 6 bases from V and 8 bases from J, with 17 bases in between. The CDR3 region is CASSRDPYRKPQHF. The CDR3 nucleotides are TGTGCCAGCAGCCGGGACCCCTACAGGAAGCCCCAGCATTTT.